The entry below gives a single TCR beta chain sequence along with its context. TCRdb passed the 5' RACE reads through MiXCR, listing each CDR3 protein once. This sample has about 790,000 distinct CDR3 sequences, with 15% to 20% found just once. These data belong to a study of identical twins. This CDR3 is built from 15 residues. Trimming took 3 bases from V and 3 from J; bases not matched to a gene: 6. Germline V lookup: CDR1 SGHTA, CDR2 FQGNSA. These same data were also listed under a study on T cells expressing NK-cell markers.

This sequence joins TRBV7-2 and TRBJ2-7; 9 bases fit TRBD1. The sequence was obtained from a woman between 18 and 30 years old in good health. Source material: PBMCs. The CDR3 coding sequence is TGTGCCAGCAGCTTTTATGGACAGGGGAACTACGAGCAGTACTTC. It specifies CASSFYGQGNYEQYF.